This T cell receptor beta chain was sequenced for a study of vaccination effects on CD4 cells after COVID-19. Having been cultured for ten to eleven days, the cells underwent CD4+ T cell isolation. The V gene lost 6 bases and the J gene lost 5 bases, with 13 bases spanning the gap. From germline, CDR1 is MNHEY and CDR2 SVGAGI. CDR3 size: 14 residues. As for this clone: Its antigen remains unknown.

The data were produced by immunoSEQ multiplex PCR, yet TCRdb's version contains in-frame clones alone and is incomplete. This sample has approximately 58,000 clones, with over 60% found just once. This chain connects TRBV6-5 to TRBJ2-2; tentative D call: TRBD2 (6 bases). Here the sequenced sample was CD4+ T cells from PBMCs cultured without peptide, taken before COVID-19 vaccination. The source of this sequence is a human donor who received a COVID-19 vaccine. This CDR3 is CASRPDYGTGELFF. CDR3 in DNA: TGTGCCAGCAGACCGGACTATGGGACCGGGGAGCTGTTTTTT.